A selection of T cell receptor beta chains follows, all from one sample in a study of cytomegalovirus exposure and HLA in healthy donors. Assay used: immunoSEQ multiplex PCR; TCRdb lists only in-frame clones, some missing. Of about 150,000 clones in the sample, roughly 79% were seen once. Sequencing used PBMCs. These receptors all stem from a woman aged 45-65 years in good health and CMV-seropositive. Each CDR3 is given with its conserved first and last residue. A D gene is named only where the DNA matches it firmly. A clone size is listed for some rows: how often the clone was seen (once, few, many), or a class if it is expanded.

j_gene	abundance	v_gene	d_gene	len	CDR3nt	CDR3aa
TRBJ2-1	few	TRBV5-4	TRBD1	15	TGTGCCAGCAGCCGAGGGACAGGGGAAGGTAATGAGCAGTTCTTC	CASSRGTGEGNEQFF
TRBJ1-1	.	TRBV29-1	.	14	TGCAGCGTCGGGCACGCAGGGATCTCTGCTGAAGCTTTCTTT	CSVGHAGISAEAFF
TRBJ1-2	.	TRBV30	.	16	TGTGCCTGGAGCATTGGTTCAAGCATGACTAACTATGGCTACACCTTC	CAWSIGSSMTNYGYTF
TRBJ2-3	.	TRBV30	TRBD2	20	TGTGCCTGGAGTGAACACCGGACTAGCGGCCCCAAGGGGTACACAGATACGCAGTATTTT	CAWSEHRTSGPKGYTDTQYF
TRBJ2-7	few	TRBV5-4	.	14	TGTGCCAGCAGCTTGATGACGGGGACCTACGAGCAGTACTTC	CASSLMTGTYEQYF
TRBJ2-5	.	TRBV6-5	.	14	TGTGCCAGCAGGCAGACAGGCGGCAGGGAGACCCAGTACTTC	CASRQTGGRETQYF
TRBJ1-5	.	TRBV19	TRBD1	16	TGTGCCAGTAGTGGTGCGGCGACAGGGATCATAGGGCCCCAGCATTTT	CASSGAATGIIGPQHF
TRBJ1-1	.	TRBV7-2	.	16	TGTGCCAGCAGCTTAGCGACAGGCTCCATGAACACTGAAGCTTTCTTT	CASSLATGSMNTEAFF
TRBJ2-5	.	TRBV11-3	.	13	TGTGCCAGCAGCGGAGGGAGTGGCGAGACCCAGTACTTC	CASSGGSGETQYF
TRBJ2-1	once	TRBV2	.	15	TGTGCCAGCCTCCGAGCGACGGGGGAGACCGGTGAGCAGTTCTTC	CASLRATGETGEQFF
TRBJ2-5	.	TRBV7-2	.	15	TGTGCCAGCAGCTTAGGCGGGGCGGGCCAAGAGACCCAGTACTTC	CASSLGGAGQETQYF
TRBJ2-3	.	TRBV5-6	.	13	TGTGCCAGCAGCTTGCCAGGGCCAGATACGCAGTATTTT	CASSLPGPDTQYF
TRBJ2-1	.	TRBV7-9	TRBD2	19	TGTGCCAGCAGCGCCCGGAGCGGGAAGGGAGTTGGGTTCCACAATGAGCAGTTCTTC	CASSARSGKGVGFHNEQFF
TRBJ2-3	.	TRBV2	.	15	TGTGCCAGCAGGGGCCGACTAATTAGCACAGATACGCAGTATTTT	CASRGRLISTDTQYF
TRBJ2-5	few	TRBV5-1	TRBD1	16	TGCGCCAGCAGCCGACACGGACAGGGGCGTTCTGAGACCCAGTACTTC	CASSRHGQGRSETQYF
TRBJ1-2	once	TRBV11-2	.	12	TGTGCCAGCAGCTTAGACCTCTATGGCTACACCTTC	CASSLDLYGYTF
TRBJ1-3	.	TRBV7-4	.	17	TGTGCCAGCAGCCAGCCGGACAGTCCCGTCTCTGGAAACACCATATATTTT	CASSQPDSPVSGNTIYF
TRBJ2-1	.	TRBV27	TRBD2	15	TGTGCCAGCAGTCGAAGCGGGAGCTTCCACAATGAGCAGTTCTTC	CASSRSGSFHNEQFF
TRBJ2-2	.	TRBV7-3	.	16	TGTGCCAGCAGCCAAACGGGACTCCCGAAGACCGGGGAGCTGTTTTTT	CASSQTGLPKTGELFF
TRBJ2-5	.	TRBV18	.	18	TGTGCCAGCTCACCAATCGGGACATCGTCCTCCCTGGGGGAGACCCAGTACTTC	CASSPIGTSSSLGETQYF
TRBJ1-3	.	TRBV19	TRBD1	13	TGTGCGACAGGGGGGAACTCTGGAAACACCATATATTTT	CATGGNSGNTIYF
TRBJ2-2	.	TRBV19	.	16	TGTGCCAGTAGTAACCAGGCCAACGCGGGCACCGGGGAGCTGTTTTTT	CASSNQANAGTGELFF
TRBJ2-7	.	TRBV18	.	14	TGTGCCAGCTCACCCCAAAGGACAGTCTACGAGCAGTACTTC	CASSPQRTVYEQYF
TRBJ1-6	.	TRBV10-1	TRBD1	17	TGCGCCAGCATTAACAGGGGTCCAAGCTCCTATAATTCACCCCTCCACTTT	CASINRGPSSYNSPLHF
TRBJ2-7	.	TRBV19	TRBD1	14	TGTGCCACTACTGGGACAGGGAGACCCTACGAGCAGTACTTC	CATTGTGRPYEQYF
TRBJ2-6	few	TRBV6-6	TRBD1	12	TGTGCCAGCAGCGACAGGGTCAACGTCCTGACTTTC	CASSDRVNVLTF
TRBJ1-2	.	TRBV4-3	TRBD1	14	TGCGCCAGCAGCTCCGCAGGGGGGAACTATGGCTACACCTTC	CASSSAGGNYGYTF
TRBJ1-1	.	TRBV6-6	.	15	TGTGCCAGCAGGCCACCCCAGCCGGGTAACACTGAAGCTTTCTTT	CASRPPQPGNTEAFF
TRBJ2-1	few	TRBV28	TRBD2	13	TGTGCCAGCAGCACCGGGACTACACCCCAGCAGTTCTTC	CASSTGTTPQQFF
TRBJ1-2	.	TRBV5-8	.	15	TGTGCCAGCAGCTTAAGGGGGTTAGCTAACTATGGCTACACCTTC	CASSLRGLANYGYTF
TRBJ2-5	.	TRBV15	TRBD1	14	TGTGCCACCAGCAGATACGACAGGGGCGAGACCCAGTACTTC	CATSRYDRGETQYF
TRBJ2-3	.	TRBV27	TRBD2	13	TGTGCCGGGGAGGGAAAACTAACAGATACGCAGTATTTT	CAGEGKLTDTQYF
TRBJ2-5	.	TRBV7-2	TRBD2	15	TGTGCCAGCAGCGCCCAGCGGGAGCCCGCGCAGACCCAGTACTTC	CASSAQREPAQTQYF
TRBJ2-1	.	TRBV11-3	TRBD1	15	TGTGCCAGCAGCTCCTGGACAGGGGGCATCAATGAGCAGTTCTTC	CASSSWTGGINEQFF
TRBJ2-5	.	TRBV9	.	13	TGTGCCAGCAGCGTAGGCACAGAAGAGACCCAGTACTTC	CASSVGTEETQYF
TRBJ1-5	few	TRBV6-6	TRBD1	13	TGTGCCAGCAGTTCCAGGGGGCAACAGCCCCAGCATTTT	CASSSRGQQPQHF
TRBJ2-7	.	TRBV2	TRBD2	14	TGTGCCAGCAGGGGTAGCGGGGGTCGTTACGAGCAGTACTTC	CASRGSGGRYEQYF
TRBJ1-2	few	TRBV15	.	14	TGTGCCACCAGCAGAGATCGGGGTAACTATGGCTACACCTTC	CATSRDRGNYGYTF
TRBJ1-1	once	TRBV5-1	TRBD1	14	TGCGCCAGCAGCTGGGACAGGGAGAACACTGAAGCTTTCTTT	CASSWDRENTEAFF
TRBJ1-3	.	TRBV7-9	.	14	TGTGCCAGCAGCTACAGCTACTCTGGAAACACCATATATTTT	CASSYSYSGNTIYF
TRBJ1-4	.	TRBV10-3	.	14	TGTGCCATCAACCCGGGGGGGCCGGGTGAAAAACTGTTTTTT	CAINPGGPGEKLFF
TRBJ2-2	few	TRBV19	.	16	TGTGCCAGTAGTATTCTGCAATTCCCGGAGAGCGGGGAGCTGTTTTTT	CASSILQFPESGELFF
TRBJ1-2	.	TRBV6-5	TRBD1	14	TGTGCCAGCAGACTGAACCGGGACAGGGTTGGCTACACCTTC	CASRLNRDRVGYTF
TRBJ2-1	.	TRBV2	TRBD2	15	TGTGCCAGCAGCCTGACTAGCGGTTCCTACAATGAGCAGTTCTTC	CASSLTSGSYNEQFF
TRBJ2-5	.	TRBV19	TRBD1	15	TGTGCCAGTAGTATCGGACAGGGAGCGGCAGAGACCCAGTACTTC	CASSIGQGAAETQYF
TRBJ2-2	many	TRBV7-9	.	15	TGTGCCAGCAGCTTAGCGCAGGGATTAACCGGGGAGCTGTTTTTT	CASSLAQGLTGELFF
TRBJ2-7	few	TRBV29-1	TRBD2	14	TGCAGCGTTTGTTCTAGCGGGAGTTGCGACGAGCAGTACTTC	CSVCSSGSCDEQYF
TRBJ1-2	.	TRBV29-1	TRBD1	13	TGCAGCGTTGCTAGAGACAGGGAGAGGGGCTACACCTTC	CSVARDRERGYTF